This T cell receptor (beta chain) was captured in a study of shared clonotypes between healthy human individuals. Broader study findings: Rarefaction revealed incomplete sorted-subset sequencing despite large depth. The small donor group covered limited genetic and exposure diversity. Shared across several donors were roughly 5% of the naive CD4 clonotypes.

The CDR3 covers 19 residues. Germline V gives CDR1 SSHAT, CDR2 FNYEAQ (reference sequence). Method: immunoSEQ multiplex PCR; TCRdb's copy keeps in-frame clones and lacks some. This table has about 980,000 clones, 60% to 85% appearing once. Details on this clone: Its antigen remains unknown. The junction differs from germline at one of its ends, possibly a read error.

The source of this sequence is a man between 18 and 29 years old in good health. This rearrangement joins TRBV7-7 to TRBJ2-2, with TRBD1 matching 9 bases. The sample comprised memory CD4+ T cells sorted from blood. As for subset: CD45RA-negative fraction. Here the CDR3 DNA reads TGTGCTAGCAGCTTAGGCATGATCGGACAGGGGTCACGTTCCGGGGAGCTGTTTTTT. This translates into CASSLGMIGQGSRSGELFF.